This T cell receptor (beta chain) originates from a study of T cells in Graves' hyperthyroidism and ophthalmopathy. The wider study: Sampling of peripheral blood happened at initial diagnosis, prior to any treatment.

RNA transcripts were the template for amplifying TCR beta CDR3 regions. Using the HTBI primer set, a first-round RT-PCR was run on the TCR CDR3. Via MiXCR, TCRdb re-called the multiplex PCR reads, giving one row per CDR3 protein. The repertoire holds over 400,000 distinct CDR3 sequences, with 22% as singletons. This clonotype appeared a few times. What it binds is not known. Findings of the study overall: Stable hyperthyroidism was separated from ophthalmopathy by a model based on 13 V-J features.

Out of about 10 ml of fresh peripheral blood came the PBMCs. Per the germline V gene, CDR1 is MDHEN and CDR2 is SYDVKM. The CDR3 extends over 18 amino acids. J gave up 3 bases and V 2 bases, and 9 bases lay outside the gene matches. What was sequenced was blood. This sequence joins TRBV28 and TRBJ2-6, with 8 bases lining up with TRBD1. The clonotype comes from a woman in her 70s with Graves' ophthalmopathy. CDR3 in DNA: TGTGCCAGCAGTTTAAGAGGACAGGGTATGAGTGGGGCCAACGTCCTGACTTTC. It codes for CASSLRGQGMSGANVLTF.